Listed below are T cell receptor beta chains from one sample, sequenced in a study of response to subunit inactivated influenza vaccine. TCRdb fed the RT-PCR reads into MiXCR, producing one record per CDR3 protein. The table shows roughly 500,000 distinct CDR3 sequences, with 16% occurring only once. The material sequenced was CD4+ T cells sorted from PBMCs, taken less than 25 months after vaccination. These TCRs come from a man aged 50-75 years who received an inactivated influenza vaccine. The CDR3 runs from the conserved cysteine through the conserved F or W. Fields, in order: clone size, J gene, D gene, V gene, CDR3 protein, CDR3 DNA. A D gene is named only where the DNA matches it firmly. Clone size is not always given. Where it is, it says once, few, many or a class for expanded clones.

few | TRBJ2-4 | NA | TRBV20-1 | CSAMPTDLRLKNIQYF | TGCAGTGCTATGCCTACTGATTTGAGATTGAAAAACATTCAGTACTTC
NA | TRBJ2-7 | NA | TRBV5-1 | CASSFSRSAEQYF | TGCGCCAGCAGCTTTAGCCGGTCCGCCGAGCAGTACTTC
NA | TRBJ2-7 | TRBD1 | TRBV18 | CASSTPGQGVQGQYF | TGTGCCAGCTCAACGCCGGGACAGGGTGTTCAAGGGCAGTACTTC
many | TRBJ1-5 | NA | TRBV20-1 | CSARGAVQPQHF | TGCAGTGCTAGAGGGGCGGTTCAGCCCCAGCATTTT
NA | TRBJ2-1 | TRBD2 | TRBV7-6 | CASSLSGVHNEQFF | TGTGCCAGCAGCTTAAGCGGGGTCCACAATGAGCAGTTCTTC
few | TRBJ2-1 | TRBD1 | TRBV24-1 | CATSGTGTGASEQFF | TGTGCCACCAGTGGAACCGGGACAGGGGCGTCTGAGCAGTTCTTC
once | TRBJ2-5 | TRBD2 | TRBV7-9 | CASSFVSGRGGETQYF | TGTGCCAGCAGCTTCGTCAGCGGGAGAGGCGGGGAGACCCAGTACTTC
few | TRBJ1-1 | NA | TRBV12-3/TRBV12-4 | CASRLYTEAFF | TGTGCCAGCAGGCTGTACACTGAAGCTTTTTTT
NA | TRBJ2-3 | NA | TRBV4-3 | CASSRISWDGYKFVVDTQYF | TGCGCCAGCAGCCGGATATCATGGGACGGTTACAAATTCGTAGTAGATACGCAGTATTTT
few | TRBJ2-6 | NA | TRBV7-9 | CASSSVSSGANVLTF | TGTGCCAGCAGCTCAGTTAGCTCTGGGGCCAACGTCCTGACTTTC
few | TRBJ1-1 | NA | TRBV12-3/TRBV12-4 | CASSRIEAEAFF | TGTGCCAGCAGCCGAATAGAAGCTGAAGCTTTCTTT
few | TRBJ1-1 | NA | TRBV9 | CASSTEGRQNTEAFF | TGTGCCAGCAGCACGGAAGGACGGCAGAACACTGAAGCTTTCTTT
NA | TRBJ2-7 | NA | TRBV10-3 | CAISESGGWEQYF | TGTGCCATCAGTGAGTCCGGGGGCTGGGAGCAGTACTTC
few | TRBJ2-2 | NA | TRBV20-1 | CSARGRGGGTGELFF | TGCAGTGCTAGAGGCAGGGGGGGGGGCACCGGGGAGCTGTTTTTT
many | TRBJ2-7 | NA | TRBV29-1 | CSVHDTKGGFGYEQYF | TGCAGCGTTCACGATACAAAGGGGGGATTCGGCTACGAGCAGTACTTC
NA | TRBJ2-3 | NA | TRBV5-1 | CASRSAPTDTQYF | TGCGCCAGCAGAAGCGCACCCACAGATACGCAGTATTTT
few | TRBJ2-1 | NA | TRBV4-2 | CASSQEGDEQFF | TGTGCCAGCAGCCAAGAGGGGGATGAGCAGTTCTTC
NA | TRBJ2-2 | NA | TRBV4-2 | CASSQGVGSNTGELFF | TGTGCCAGCAGCCAAGGGGTAGGGTCTAACACCGGGGAGCTGTTTTTT
few | TRBJ1-5 | NA | TRBV6-2/TRBV6-3 | CASSSSRRDQPQHF | TGTGCCAGCAGTTCCTCGCGGAGGGATCAGCCCCAGCATTTT
NA | TRBJ2-2 | NA | TRBV4-1 | CASRHNGGAGIGELFF | TGCGCCAGCAGGCACAATGGGGGGGCGGGTATCGGGGAGCTGTTTTTT
NA | TRBJ2-5 | NA | TRBV25-1 | CASTENGGLETQYF | TGTGCCAGCACCGAAAACGGGGGTTTGGAGACCCAGTACTTC
NA | TRBJ1-2 | NA | TRBV5-1 | CASSGVRLGYTF | TGCGCCAGCAGCGGAGTACGGCTTGGCTACACCTTC
few | TRBJ1-1 | NA | TRBV6-2/TRBV6-3 | CASRSWGRLATEAFF | TGTGCCAGCAGGAGTTGGGGCCGATTGGCCACTGAAGCTTTCTTT
few | TRBJ2-3 | NA | TRBV6-1 | CASSEPQYF | TGTGCCAGCAGTGAACCGCAGTATTTT
few | TRBJ2-5 | NA | TRBV2 | CARTGETQYF | TGTGCCAGGACCGGGGAGACCCAGTACTTC
NA | TRBJ1-5 | NA | TRBV2 | CASSDSANSNQPQHF | TGTGCCAGCAGTGATTCGGCGAATAGCAATCAGCCCCAGCATTTT
few | TRBJ1-4 | NA | TRBV5-1 | CASSLEVLGATNEKLFF | TGCGCCAGCAGCTTGGAGGTTTTGGGTGCAACTAATGAAAAACTGTTTTTT
NA | TRBJ1-5 | NA | TRBV7-2 | CASSPQGTSNQPQHF | TGTGCCAGCAGCCCACAAGGGACAAGCAATCAGCCCCAGCATTTT
few | TRBJ2-1 | TRBD2 | TRBV5-1 | CASSRTPGLAGLGATNEQFF | TGCGCCAGCAGCAGAACGCCGGGACTAGCGGGTTTAGGTGCTACCAATGAGCAGTTCTTC
few | TRBJ1-2 | TRBD1 | TRBV7-9 | CASSGTGGNYGYTF | TGTGCCAGCAGCGGAACAGGGGGTAACTATGGCTACACCTTC
NA | TRBJ2-5 | NA | TRBV2 | CASIRGPNGAQYF | TGTGCCAGCATCCGCGGGCCCAACGGGGCCCAGTACTTC
many | TRBJ2-2 | NA | TRBV5-1 | CASMSQGGSAGELFF | TGCGCCAGCATGAGCCAAGGGGGGTCGGCCGGGGAGCTGTTTTTT
few | TRBJ1-2 | NA | TRBV20-1 | CSARPHGGRGDYTF | TGCAGTGCTAGACCCCACGGGGGGAGAGGTGACTACACCTTC
NA | TRBJ2-3 | NA | TRBV10-3 | CAISEGIHTDTQYF | TGTGCCATCAGTGAAGGGATCCACACAGATACGCAGTATTTT
many | TRBJ1-4 | NA | TRBV15 | CATSRDSLLRLGEEKLFF | TGTGCCACCAGCAGAGATAGTTTATTGAGGCTCGGGGAAGAAAAACTGTTTTTT